Each of the 30 T cell receptor beta chains below was sequenced from the same sample in a study of follicular helper T cells after annual influenza vaccination. Indicated time point: 2014-2015 season, 7 days after vaccination. TCRdb's copy holds only in-frame clones and misses some; the assay was immunoSEQ multiplex PCR. The sample holds roughly 15,000 clones, around 85% seen once. The sequencing used CXCR5+ CD38- circulating T follicular helper cells from blood, collected 7 days after influenza vaccination. Sample subset: circulating Tfh, non-naive CD4+CXCR5+PD-1+ (ICOS+CD38+ or ICOS-CD38-). Receptor source: an adult who received the influenza vaccine.

Regarding this clone: In the same sample, other DNA sequences code for this CDR3. The chain has TRBV7-9 and TRBJ2-7; TRBD2 matches at 7 bases. CDR3 length: 13 residues. Per the germline V gene, CDR1 is SEHNR and CDR2 is FQNEAQ (reference sequence). V was pared by 2 bases and J by 2 bases, with 0 bases of the junction left unmatched. The CDR3 coding sequence is TGTGCCAGCAGCTTACTAGCGGCCTACGAGCAGTACTTC. As protein: CASSLLAAYEQYF.

The CDR3 DNA is TGTGCCAGCAGCTTCTCCGGGACAGGCCGGATAGAGCAGTACTTC. It specifies CASSFSGTGRIEQYF. The chain has TRBV5-6 and TRBJ2-7; 8 nucleotides match TRBD1. Trimming removed 2 bases from V and 7 bases from J; junction bases left unmatched: 11. The CDR3 totals 15 residues. In germline, CDR1 is SGHDT, CDR2 YYEEEE.

The gene calls are TRBV27 and TRBJ1-4; TRBD1 aligns across 9 bases. Germline V gives CDR1 MNHEY, CDR2 SMNVEV (reference sequence). Trimming removed 6 bases from V and 1 base from J; junction bases left unmatched: 9. This CDR3 has 17 residues. This CDR3 is CASRSTGGGRTNEKLFF. CDR3 DNA sequence: TGTGCCAGCAGGTCTACAGGGGGCGGACGAACTAATGAAAAACTGTTTTTT.

This chain joins TRBV6-1 and TRBJ2-1; TRBD2 matches 8 bases. Trimming at V came to 11 bases and at J to 2 bases, leaving 2 bases not matched to a gene. Germline CDR1 MNHNS, CDR2 SASEGT. The CDR3 totals 12 residues. As DNA, the CDR3 is TGTGCCCCGGGGGGGACCTACAATGAGCAGTTCTTC. This gives the protein CAPGGTYNEQFF.

V and J are TRBV5-6 and TRBJ2-3; 8 bases match TRBD2. The CDR3 loop spans 14 amino acids. From germline, CDR1 is SGHDT and CDR2 YYEEEE. V gave up 2 bases and J gave up 6 bases; unmatched junction bases: 5. This CDR3 is CASSFRSGSDTQYF. The CDR3 DNA reads as TGTGCCAGCAGCTTTAGGAGCGGGAGCGATACGCAGTATTTT.

The chain carries TRBV30 and TRBJ2-4, with D possibly matching TRBD1 (6 bases). The CDR3 is 13 residues long. Germline V gives CDR1 GTSNPN, CDR2 SVGIG (reference sequence). Trimming shortened V by 8 bases and J by 1 base, and 12 bases separated the two germline ends. The CDR3 reads CAIAGDAKNIQYF. CDR3 sequence (DNA): TGTGCCATAGCAGGGGACGCCAAAAACATTCAGTACTTC.

This chain connects TRBV7-9 to TRBJ2-3; tentative D call: TRBD2 (5 bases). Between the trimmed V and J ends, which lost 4 bases and 6 bases, there was a span of 14 bases. There are 14 residues in the CDR3. Germline V gene lookup returns CDR1 SEHNR and CDR2 FQNEAQ (reference sequence). CDR3 sequence (DNA): TGTGCCAGCAGCTCAAGGACTGCCGCGGATACGCAGTATTTT. Translation: CASSSRTAADTQYF. Combining the CDR3 with reference TRBV7-9 and TRBJ2-3 gives the whole variable domain DTGVSQNPRHKITKRGQNVTFRCDPISEHNRLYWYRQTLGQGPEFLTYFQNEAQLEKSRLLSDRFSAERPKGSFSTLEIQRTEQGDSAMYLCASSSRTAADTQYFGPGTRLTVL.

The V gene is TRBV9, the J gene TRBJ1-2; tentatively, D is TRBD1 (5 bases). The CDR3 sequence is 15 residues long. CDR1 is SGDLS and CDR2 is YYNGEE in the germline V gene. The V and J ends lost 0 bases and 3 bases respectively, with 12 bases between them. The CDR3 DNA follows: TGTGCCAGCAGCGTAGGACAGCTTCGGGACTATGGCTACACCTTC. It specifies CASSVGQLRDYGYTF.

The V call is TRBV6-6, the J call TRBJ2-5, with D unclear. The ends were cut back, 6 bases at V and 5 bases at J, with 7 bases in the middle. The CDR3 is made up of 11 amino acids. Germline lookup yields CDR1 MNHNY and CDR2 SVGAGI (reference sequence). The CDR3 DNA reads as TGTGCCAGCAGCCCACAGGAGACCCAGTACTTC. It specifies CASSPQETQYF.

In DNA form, the CDR3 reads TGTGCCAGCAAGACAGGGTCGTTCCACGAGCAGTACTTC. Its protein product is CASKTGSFHEQYF. This chain joins TRBV6-1 and TRBJ2-5, with 7 bases lining up with TRBD1. The DNA end lines up better with TRBJ2-7; the J call may be wrong. CDR1 is MNHNS and CDR2 is SASEGT in the germline V gene. CDR3 length: 13 amino acids.

CDR3 sequence (DNA): TGCGCCAGCAGCACCCGGACAGGGGAAGGGAACACTGAAGCTTTCTTT. Translated: CASSTRTGEGNTEAFF. V and J are TRBV4-1 and TRBJ1-1; TRBD1 aligns across 9 bases. V gave up 5 bases and J gave up 1 base; unmatched junction bases: 8. This CDR3 is built from 16 residues. CDR1 MGHRA and CDR2 YSYEKL come from the germline V gene.

This chain connects TRBV19 to TRBJ1-5; D is undetermined. Germline CDR1 and CDR2: LNHDA and SQIVND (reference sequence). V was trimmed by 5 bases and J by 6 bases, leaving 11 bases between them. The CDR3 spans 13 residues. The CDR3: CASSVREGQPQHF. CDR3 DNA sequence: TGTGCCAGTAGTGTAAGGGAGGGTCAGCCCCAGCATTTT. Full variable domain (rest looked up from reference TRBV19 and TRBJ1-5): DGGITQSPKYLFRKEGQNVTLSCEQNLNHDAMYWYRQDPGQGLRLIYYSQIVNDFQKGDIAEGYSVSREKKESFPLTVTSAQKNPTAFYLCASSVREGQPQHFGDGTRLSIL.

The chain employs TRBV2 and TRBJ2-3, with unresolved D. In germline, CDR1 is SNHLY, CDR2 FYNNEI. V shed 7 bases and J shed 2 bases, with 7 bases lying between them. CDR3 length: 12 residues. CDR3 protein: CASTPYTDTQYF. CDR3 coding DNA: TGTGCCAGCACTCCCTACACAGATACGCAGTATTTT.

This rearrangement joins TRBV7-9 to TRBJ2-3; 7 bases match TRBD2. The ends lost 5 bases at V and 0 bases at J; junction bases unmatched: 11. Looked up from germline, CDR1 is SEHNR and CDR2 is FQNEAQ (reference sequence). The CDR3 is made up of 17 amino acids. The DNA for the CDR3 is TGTGCCAGCAGCCGAGCGGTTGGGGGGGGGAGCACAGATACGCAGTATTTT. This translates into CASSRAVGGGSTDTQYF.

The chain links TRBV30 to TRBJ1-3; D gene ambiguous. The V gene lost 4 bases and the J gene lost 0 bases, with 16 bases spanning the gap. The V gene's germline CDR1 is GTSNPN and CDR2 SVGIG (reference sequence). The CDR3 is 16 residues long. The CDR3 bases are TGTGCCTGGACCACCGCCGGAGGGAACTCTGGAAACACCATATATTTT. Its translation: CAWTTAGGNSGNTIYF.

The table lists this clone with a count of one. This sequence joins TRBV6-1 and TRBJ2-3; no clear D gene. The V gene's germline CDR1 is MNHNS and CDR2 SASEGT. V was pared by 2 bases and J by 4 bases, with 4 bases between. The CDR3 length is 12 residues. CDR3 nucleotide sequence: TGTGCCAGCAGTGAACACTCAGATACGCAGTATTTT. Its protein product is CASSEHSDTQYF.

The chain has TRBV30 and TRBJ1-3; 9 nucleotides line up with TRBD1. The CDR3 runs 13 residues. Germline assignment: CDR1 GTSNPN and CDR2 SVGIG (reference sequence). V shed 1 base, J shed 9 bases, and the junction held 4 bases outside the gene matches. For the CDR3, the DNA is TGTGCCTGGAGTGGAGGACAGGGGAGCACCATATATTTT. Its protein product is CAWSGGQGSTIYF.

The J gene is TRBJ2-1, the V gene TRBV11-2, with D perhaps TRBD2 (6 bases). CDR3 length: 18 amino acids. V was clipped by 1 base and J by 1 base, with 17 bases between them. Germline loops: CDR1 SGHAT, CDR2 FQNNGV. The CDR3 bases are TGTGCCAGCAGCTTAGTGGAGGGGCGCGGGCTATCCTACAATGAGCAGTTCTTC. This translates into CASSLVEGRGLSYNEQFF.

In its sample, this clone was seen a few times. CDR3 nucleotide sequence: TGTGCCAGCAATAACAATTATCAGCCCCAGCATTTT. Amino acid sequence: CASNNNYQPQHF. V and J are TRBV6-1 and TRBJ1-5; D call uncertain. The CDR3 is made up of 12 amino acids. The V and J ends lost 7 bases and 5 bases respectively, with 9 bases between them. Germline assignment: CDR1 MNHNS and CDR2 SASEGT.

V is TRBV30 and J is TRBJ2-7; D is unclear. Trimming shortened V by 3 bases and J by 3 bases, and 6 bases separated the two germline ends. In germline, CDR1 is GTSNPN, CDR2 SVGIG (reference sequence). This CDR3 has 11 amino acids. CDR3 bases: TGTGCCTGGAGCCGTAACTACGAGCAGTACTTC. This codes for CAWSRNYEQYF.

This clone was observed a few times. The V call is TRBV6-6, the J call TRBJ2-1; 14 bases agree with TRBD2. The CDR3 totals 15 residues. Germline CDR1 is MNHNY and CDR2 is SVGAGI (reference sequence). V trimming: 7 bases; J trimming: 8 bases; junction bases outside the gene matches: 7. CDR3 protein: CASKGTSGRSDEQFF. The DNA of the CDR3 is TGTGCCAGCAAAGGGACTAGCGGGAGAAGTGATGAGCAGTTCTTC.

This clone came up once. The chain has TRBV19 and TRBJ2-6, with D perhaps TRBD2 (5 bases). V shed 4 bases and J shed 2 bases, with 18 bases lying between them. The germline V gene has CDR1 LNHDA and CDR2 SQIVND (reference sequence). CDR3 length: 18 amino acids. The CDR3 reads CASSRDGRSGTGANVLTF. The CDR3 nucleotides are TGTGCCAGTAGTAGGGATGGACGGAGCGGCACTGGGGCCAACGTCCTGACTTTC.

This chain links TRBV6-5 with TRBJ1-1, with D hard to call. V was shortened by 2 bases and J by 1 base, with 11 bases between the two germline ends. CDR1 and CDR2 from the germline V gene are MNHEY and SVGAGI. CDR3 size: 15 residues. The CDR3 bases are TGTGCCAGCAGTTACGTCCAGGTTGGGAACACTGAAGCTTTCTTT. Translation gives CASSYVQVGNTEAFF.

The rearrangement joins TRBV5-1 to TRBJ1-1, with 7 bases fitting TRBD1. This CDR3 comprises 17 residues. Germline V gene data show CDR1 as SGHRS and CDR2 as YFSETQ. The trim removed 0 bases at V and 1 base at J, leaving 9 bases unmatched. This CDR3 is CASSLGLRGQSNTEAFF. The CDR3 DNA reads TGCGCCAGCAGCTTGGGGCTTAGGGGACAGTCGAACACTGAAGCTTTCTTT. Full variable domain (missing parts from reference TRBV5-1 and TRBJ1-1): KAGVTQTPRYLIKTRGQQVTLSCSPISGHRSVSWYQQTPGQGLQFLFEYFSETQRNKGNFPGRFSGRQFSNSRSEMNVSTLELGDSALYLCASSLGLRGQSNTEAFFGQGTRLTVV.

This chain uses TRBV5-1 with TRBJ2-1; TRBD2 aligns across 16 bases. The CDR3 is made up of 18 amino acids. V lost 6 bases to trimming and J lost 2 bases; unmatched junction nucleotides: 8. Per germline, CDR1 SGHRS and CDR2 YFSETQ. This chain's CDR3 is CASTQGTSGGATYNEQFF. In nucleotides, the CDR3 is TGCGCCAGCACCCAGGGGACTAGCGGGGGGGCGACCTACAATGAGCAGTTCTTC.

The chain uses TRBV2 and TRBJ2-5; 12 nucleotides line up with TRBD2. Near its end, the DNA agrees better with TRBJ2-7, so the J call may be wrong. In germline, CDR1 is SNHLY, CDR2 FYNNEI. The length of the CDR3 is 16 residues. The CDR3 bases are TGTGCCAGCAGTACGGGGACTAGCGGGCGGGCCTACGAGCAGTACTTC. Translating it yields CASSTGTSGRAYEQYF.

The chain combines TRBV28 with TRBJ1-5, with 7 nucleotides matching TRBD1. Germline trimming cut 7 bases from V and 2 bases from J; bases unmatched to any gene: 5. CDR3 length: 14 residues. CDR1 and CDR2 from the germline V gene are MDHEN and SYDVKM. CDR3 protein: CASNDRAGNQPQHF. CDR3 DNA: TGTGCCAGCAATGACAGGGCAGGCAATCAGCCCCAGCATTTT.

Comments on this clone: Within the sample, other DNA sequences also encode this same CDR3. This sequence joins TRBV5-1 and TRBJ2-3, with D possibly matching TRBD1 (6 bases). Germline V gene sequence: CDR1 SGHRS, CDR2 YFSETQ. Trimming removed 3 bases at V and 5 bases at J, with 7 bases between. The CDR3 has 12 residues. In DNA form, the CDR3 reads TGCGCCAGCAGCTCACAGGGAGATACGCAGTATTTT. It codes for CASSSQGDTQYF.

The chain combines TRBV29-1 with TRBJ2-3, with unresolved D. This CDR3 has 12 amino acids. Germline CDR1 SQVTM, CDR2 ANQGSEA. Deletions cut 3 bases from V and 1 base from J, with 5 bases between. CDR3 nucleotide sequence: TGCAGCGTTGAGTCGGGCACAGATACGCAGTATTTT. It translates to CSVESGTDTQYF.

The rearrangement joins TRBV6-1 to TRBJ2-4; D ambiguous. V was pared by 7 bases and J by 7 bases, with 14 bases between. The CDR3 totals 13 residues. From germline, CDR1 is MNHNS and CDR2 SASEGT. The CDR3 is CASNYRYGNIQYF. CDR3 nucleotide sequence: TGTGCCAGCAATTACCGTTACGGGAACATTCAGTACTTC.